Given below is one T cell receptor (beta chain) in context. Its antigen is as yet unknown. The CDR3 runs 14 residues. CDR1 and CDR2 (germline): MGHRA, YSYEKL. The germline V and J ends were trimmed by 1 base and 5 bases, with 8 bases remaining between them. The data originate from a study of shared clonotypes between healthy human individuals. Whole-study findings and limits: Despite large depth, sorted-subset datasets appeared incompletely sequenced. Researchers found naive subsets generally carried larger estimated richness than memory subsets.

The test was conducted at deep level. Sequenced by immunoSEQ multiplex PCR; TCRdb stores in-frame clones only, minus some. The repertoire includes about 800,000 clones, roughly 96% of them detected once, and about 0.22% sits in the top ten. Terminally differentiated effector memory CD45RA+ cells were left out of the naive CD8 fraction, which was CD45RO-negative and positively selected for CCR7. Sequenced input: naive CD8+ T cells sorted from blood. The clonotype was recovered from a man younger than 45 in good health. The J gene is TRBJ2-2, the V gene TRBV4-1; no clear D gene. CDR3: CASSQGLVTGELFF. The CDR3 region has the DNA TGCGCCAGCAGCCAAGGACTCGTAACCGGGGAGCTGTTTTTT.